This is a list of T cell receptor beta chains from one sample in a study of OX40 agonist ivuxolimab in advanced cancers. Sequencing was performed with immunoSEQ multiplex PCR; in TCRdb, only in-frame clones are kept and a portion is missing. The sample gives 37,000 or so clones, roughly 87% of which show up once; around 17% is in the top ten. Sequences were derived from CD4+ or CD8+ T cells sorted from blood, sampled in a trial of the OX40 agonist ivuxolimab. The receptors shown here come from an adult with an advanced solid tumor such as melanoma, head and neck, liver or kidney cancer. Each CDR3 is given with its conserved first and last residue. The order of the fields is CDR3 length, clone size, D gene, J gene, V gene, CDR3 DNA, CDR3 protein. The D gene is left open where the match is weak. The listing skips clone size in some rows; elsewhere it reads once, few, many or a size class.

cdr3_length: 14; clone_size: NA; d_call: TRBD1; j_call: TRBJ1-2; v_call: TRBV4-1; cdr3_nt: TGCGCCAGCAGCCCGACAGGGGGGCTCTATGGCTACACCTTC; cdr3_aa: CASSPTGGLYGYTF
cdr3_length: 15; clone_size: NA; d_call: NA; j_call: TRBJ2-3; v_call: TRBV7-6; cdr3_nt: TGTGCCAGCAGCTCACGCTCGACTAGCACAGATACGCAGTATTTT; cdr3_aa: CASSSRSTSTDTQYF
cdr3_length: 15; clone_size: NA; d_call: TRBD1; j_call: TRBJ2-1; v_call: TRBV11-2; cdr3_nt: TGTGCCAGCAGCTTCGGGGGACAGGCGATTAATGAGCAGTTCTTC; cdr3_aa: CASSFGGQAINEQFF
cdr3_length: 11; clone_size: few; d_call: NA; j_call: TRBJ1-4; v_call: TRBV19; cdr3_nt: TGTGCCAGTAGTGGCCGGGAAAAACTGTTTTTT; cdr3_aa: CASSGREKLFF
cdr3_length: 16; clone_size: NA; d_call: NA; j_call: TRBJ1-2; v_call: TRBV2; cdr3_nt: TGTGCCAGCAGTGAAGCGCTGCGGGGGGGGAACTATGGCTACACCTTC; cdr3_aa: CASSEALRGGNYGYTF
cdr3_length: 11; clone_size: few; d_call: NA; j_call: TRBJ1-1; v_call: TRBV30; cdr3_nt: TGTGCCTGGGCCTATAACACTGAAGCTTTCTTT; cdr3_aa: CAWAYNTEAFF
cdr3_length: 15; clone_size: few; d_call: NA; j_call: TRBJ2-7; v_call: TRBV4-1; cdr3_nt: TGCGCCAGCAGCCCTTCGGGGACGGGAGCCTACGAGCAGTACTTC; cdr3_aa: CASSPSGTGAYEQYF
cdr3_length: 13; clone_size: few; d_call: NA; j_call: TRBJ2-5; v_call: TRBV6-5; cdr3_nt: TGTGCCAGCAGGTGGACAGAGGTGGGGACCCAGTACTTC; cdr3_aa: CASRWTEVGTQYF
cdr3_length: 14; clone_size: once; d_call: NA; j_call: TRBJ1-2; v_call: TRBV7-9; cdr3_nt: TGTGCCAGCAGCCCCCTAACACTCAACTATGGCTACACCTTC; cdr3_aa: CASSPLTLNYGYTF
cdr3_length: 15; clone_size: NA; d_call: NA; j_call: TRBJ2-7; v_call: TRBV27; cdr3_nt: TGTGCCAGCAGTTTATCAGGCGGCCCGTCCTACGAGCAGTACTTC; cdr3_aa: CASSLSGGPSYEQYF
cdr3_length: 14; clone_size: NA; d_call: NA; j_call: TRBJ2-1; v_call: TRBV29-1; cdr3_nt: TGCAGCGGGGATGCGGACCCAACCTACAATGAGCAGTTCTTC; cdr3_aa: CSGDADPTYNEQFF
cdr3_length: 15; clone_size: NA; d_call: NA; j_call: TRBJ2-1; v_call: TRBV7-9; cdr3_nt: TGTGCCAGCAGCTTAGCGGGAGGCCCTTACAATGAGCAGTTCTTC; cdr3_aa: CASSLAGGPYNEQFF
cdr3_length: 14; clone_size: NA; d_call: NA; j_call: TRBJ2-7; v_call: TRBV27; cdr3_nt: TGTGCCAGCAGTCCCACGTGGGGGCGGCGCGAGCAGTACTTC; cdr3_aa: CASSPTWGRREQYF
cdr3_length: 13; clone_size: NA; d_call: NA; j_call: TRBJ2-1; v_call: TRBV11-2; cdr3_nt: TGTGCCAGCAGCTTGGTACGGGGGTATGAGCAGTTCTTC; cdr3_aa: CASSLVRGYEQFF
cdr3_length: 20; clone_size: NA; d_call: TRBD1; j_call: TRBJ2-3; v_call: TRBV6-1; cdr3_nt: TGTGCCAGCAGTGTCGTCGCCAGGGGGTCTCCGGCTCTTGGCACAGATACGCAGTATTTT; cdr3_aa: CASSVVARGSPALGTDTQYF
cdr3_length: 14; clone_size: NA; d_call: NA; j_call: TRBJ1-1; v_call: TRBV4-1; cdr3_nt: TGCGCCAGCAGCCACGGTCTAGAGCAGGGAGCAGCTTTCTTT; cdr3_aa: CASSHGLEQGAAFF
cdr3_length: 15; clone_size: NA; d_call: TRBD1; j_call: TRBJ2-7; v_call: TRBV4-1; cdr3_nt: TGCGCCAGCAGCCTAATCGGGACAGGCTCCTACGAGCAGTACTTC; cdr3_aa: CASSLIGTGSYEQYF
cdr3_length: 13; clone_size: once; d_call: NA; j_call: TRBJ1-2; v_call: TRBV6-5; cdr3_nt: TGTGCCAGCAGAACAGGGTTCTACTATGGCTACACCTTC; cdr3_aa: CASRTGFYYGYTF
cdr3_length: 13; clone_size: NA; d_call: NA; j_call: TRBJ1-1; v_call: TRBV6-5; cdr3_nt: TGTGCCAGCAGCCAGAATAGGGTCACTGAAGCTTTCTTT; cdr3_aa: CASSQNRVTEAFF
cdr3_length: 11; clone_size: NA; d_call: NA; j_call: TRBJ1-1; v_call: TRBV5-4; cdr3_nt: TGTGCCAGCAGCTTCGGAACTGAAGCTTTCTTT; cdr3_aa: CASSFGTEAFF
cdr3_length: 14; clone_size: NA; d_call: TRBD1; j_call: TRBJ1-5; v_call: TRBV4-1; cdr3_nt: TGCGCCAGCAGCCTAGACAGGGGGGGTCAGCCCCAGCATTTT; cdr3_aa: CASSLDRGGQPQHF
cdr3_length: 13; clone_size: NA; d_call: NA; j_call: TRBJ2-5; v_call: TRBV13; cdr3_nt: TGTGCCAGCAGTCTGGACCATCAAGAGACCCAGTACTTC; cdr3_aa: CASSLDHQETQYF
cdr3_length: 14; clone_size: NA; d_call: NA; j_call: TRBJ1-1; v_call: TRBV6-1; cdr3_nt: TGTGCCAGCAGTAAATACAGGGTTGGGACTGAAGCTTTCTTT; cdr3_aa: CASSKYRVGTEAFF
cdr3_length: 16; clone_size: NA; d_call: TRBD1; j_call: TRBJ2-7; v_call: TRBV7-9; cdr3_nt: TGTGCCAGCAGCTTTTCTCCTCGGGACAGGGCCTACGAGCAGTACTTC; cdr3_aa: CASSFSPRDRAYEQYF
cdr3_length: 14; clone_size: NA; d_call: TRBD2; j_call: TRBJ2-3; v_call: TRBV27; cdr3_nt: TGTGCCAGCAGAATAGCGGGGGGCACAGATACGCAGTATTTT; cdr3_aa: CASRIAGGTDTQYF
cdr3_length: 14; clone_size: NA; d_call: TRBD2; j_call: TRBJ2-7; v_call: TRBV11-2; cdr3_nt: TGTGCCAGCAGCGCTAGCGGGGGCATCTACGAGCAGTACTTC; cdr3_aa: CASSASGGIYEQYF
cdr3_length: 17; clone_size: NA; d_call: NA; j_call: TRBJ1-1; v_call: TRBV14; cdr3_nt: TGTGCCAGCACCCACCTTCCATTTCAGGGTTTCGACACTGAAGCTTTCTTT; cdr3_aa: CASTHLPFQGFDTEAFF
cdr3_length: 17; clone_size: NA; d_call: TRBD1; j_call: TRBJ1-5; v_call: TRBV7-6; cdr3_nt: TGTGCCAGCAGCTTAGATGTTGGGACAGGGGGCAATCAGCCCCAGCATTTT; cdr3_aa: CASSLDVGTGGNQPQHF
cdr3_length: 15; clone_size: few; d_call: NA; j_call: TRBJ1-2; v_call: TRBV4-1; cdr3_nt: TGCGCCAGCAGCCAAGGGGCGGGGGGGGCGACTGGCTACACCTTC; cdr3_aa: CASSQGAGGATGYTF
cdr3_length: 14; clone_size: NA; d_call: NA; j_call: TRBJ1-2; v_call: TRBV6-5; cdr3_nt: TGTGCCAGCAGTTACTCTGGACCAAACTATGGCTACACCTTC; cdr3_aa: CASSYSGPNYGYTF
cdr3_length: 16; clone_size: NA; d_call: NA; j_call: TRBJ2-6; v_call: TRBV2; cdr3_nt: TGTGCCAGCCTGGGACTCCGCGGGTCTGGGGCCAACGTCCTGACTTTC; cdr3_aa: CASLGLRGSGANVLTF
cdr3_length: 11; clone_size: few; d_call: NA; j_call: TRBJ1-1; v_call: TRBV29-1; cdr3_nt: TGCAGCGGTTTACACGGAACTGAAGCTTTCTTT; cdr3_aa: CSGLHGTEAFF
cdr3_length: 15; clone_size: NA; d_call: NA; j_call: TRBJ1-2; v_call: TRBV7-9; cdr3_nt: TGTGCCAGCAGCTTAGATCGGGGAATGAGCTATGGCTACACCTTC; cdr3_aa: CASSLDRGMSYGYTF
cdr3_length: 14; clone_size: NA; d_call: NA; j_call: TRBJ1-1; v_call: TRBV19; cdr3_nt: TGTGCCAGTAGTCCAGGAGGGCCGAACACTGAAGCTTTCTTT; cdr3_aa: CASSPGGPNTEAFF
cdr3_length: 15; clone_size: NA; d_call: NA; j_call: TRBJ2-1; v_call: TRBV7-2; cdr3_nt: TGTGCCAGCAGCCCGGCGGCTATTCACTACAATGAGCAGTTCTTC; cdr3_aa: CASSPAAIHYNEQFF
cdr3_length: 14; clone_size: NA; d_call: TRBD1; j_call: TRBJ2-7; v_call: TRBV6-5; cdr3_nt: TGTGCCAGCAGTTACTCGGACAGGTCCTACGAGCAGTACTTC; cdr3_aa: CASSYSDRSYEQYF
cdr3_length: 16; clone_size: NA; d_call: NA; j_call: TRBJ1-2; v_call: TRBV13; cdr3_nt: TGTGCCAGCAGCTTAAGTATAGCAGGGATCGTTGATGGCTACACCTTC; cdr3_aa: CASSLSIAGIVDGYTF
cdr3_length: 16; clone_size: NA; d_call: NA; j_call: TRBJ2-3; v_call: TRBV5-4; cdr3_nt: TGTGCCAGCAGTCGGACCGTAATAGGGGGCACAGATACGCAGTATTTT; cdr3_aa: CASSRTVIGGTDTQYF
cdr3_length: 15; clone_size: few; d_call: TRBD1; j_call: TRBJ2-7; v_call: TRBV6-1; cdr3_nt: TGTGCCAGCAGTGAAGCCGGGACAGGCTCCTACGAGCAGTACTTC; cdr3_aa: CASSEAGTGSYEQYF
cdr3_length: 15; clone_size: NA; d_call: TRBD2; j_call: TRBJ2-1; v_call: TRBV7-2; cdr3_nt: TGTGCCAGCAGCTTATTAGCGGGGGTTGCCAATGAGCAGTTCTTC; cdr3_aa: CASSLLAGVANEQFF
cdr3_length: 15; clone_size: NA; d_call: TRBD1; j_call: TRBJ2-7; v_call: TRBV18; cdr3_nt: TGTGCCAGCTCACCGACCCGGGACAGGGTGTACGAGCAGTACTTC; cdr3_aa: CASSPTRDRVYEQYF
cdr3_length: 15; clone_size: NA; d_call: TRBD1; j_call: TRBJ2-2; v_call: TRBV27; cdr3_nt: TGTGCCAGCAGTGAACAGGGGGCGGTCACCGGGGAGCTGTTTTTT; cdr3_aa: CASSEQGAVTGELFF
cdr3_length: 14; clone_size: few; d_call: TRBD1; j_call: TRBJ1-2; v_call: TRBV6-1; cdr3_nt: TGTGCCATCATTGGGACAGGGAAAGACTATGGCTACACCTTC; cdr3_aa: CAIIGTGKDYGYTF
cdr3_length: 13; clone_size: NA; d_call: TRBD1; j_call: TRBJ1-2; v_call: TRBV5-4; cdr3_nt: TGTGCCAGCAGTTGGGACAGGGAAAACGGCTACACCTTC; cdr3_aa: CASSWDRENGYTF
cdr3_length: 15; clone_size: NA; d_call: TRBD1; j_call: TRBJ2-1; v_call: TRBV13; cdr3_nt: TGTGCCAGCAGCTTAGGGACAGGGTTATACAATGAGCAGTTCTTC; cdr3_aa: CASSLGTGLYNEQFF
cdr3_length: 11; clone_size: once; d_call: NA; j_call: TRBJ1-2; v_call: TRBV28; cdr3_nt: TGTGCCAGCTCAAGTGGGTATGGCTACACCTTC; cdr3_aa: CASSSGYGYTF
cdr3_length: 13; clone_size: NA; d_call: NA; j_call: TRBJ1-1; v_call: TRBV19; cdr3_nt: TGTGCCAGTAGTATAAGGGGGAACACTGAAGCTTTCTTT; cdr3_aa: CASSIRGNTEAFF
cdr3_length: 15; clone_size: NA; d_call: TRBD1; j_call: TRBJ1-5; v_call: TRBV28; cdr3_nt: TGTGCCAGCAGTTTACGGGACAGGGGGCTGCAGCCCCAGCATTTT; cdr3_aa: CASSLRDRGLQPQHF